This TCR beta chain stems from a study of blood T cell repertoires in COVID-19. This CDR3 has 15 residues. Germline CDR1 reads SGHAT; CDR2 reads FQNNGV. The trim removed 5 bases at V and 2 bases at J, leaving 6 bases unmatched. Per the authors' pipeline: Nucleated cell counts were estimated from reference gene primer amplification. Data came from immunoSEQ multiplex PCR; TCRdb stores just in-frame clones and leaves some out. V and J calls and clone size come straight from that table; D and trimming were deduced from the DNA. The table shows around 330,000 clones, with approximately 91% occurring only once.

The chain has TRBV11-2 and TRBJ2-7; the match to TRBD1 covers 10 bases. The sequencing sample was made of PBMCs or T cells enriched from blood (not recorded which). This clonotype was obtained from a man aged 55 to 70 who had recovered from COVID-19. The CDR3 reads CASSRTGTGAYEQYF. The CDR3 bases are TGTGCCAGCAGCCGGACCGGGACAGGGGCCTACGAGCAGTACTTC.